These 5 T cell receptor beta chains originate from one sample sequenced in a study of PD-L1 blockade in urothelial cancer. As to time point: pretreatment peripheral blood. Clones were sequenced by immunoSEQ multiplex PCR, and TCRdb holds only the in-frame ones, with some missing. The top ten clones hold about 0.89% of a sample with 85,000 to 90,000 clones, about 90% of them seen once. This specimen consisted of PBMCs, obtained around atezolizumab (anti-PD-L1) treatment. The receptors derive from an elderly woman with urothelial cancer.

The chain couples TRBV29-1 to TRBJ2-3, with TRBD1 identical over 9 bases. V gave up 6 bases and J gave up 6 bases; unmatched junction bases: 7. CDR3 size: 13 residues. CDR1 is SQVTM, CDR2 ANQGSEA, per germline. CDR3 coding DNA: TGCAGCGTCGCCAGGACAGGGGCGGATACGCAGTATTTT. Translating gives CSVARTGADTQYF.

The gene calls are TRBV5-1 and TRBJ2-1, with TRBD2 identical over 11 bases. This CDR3 is 17 amino acids long. With V trimmed by 5 bases and J by 9 bases, 16 bases remained unmatched. From germline, CDR1 is SGHRS and CDR2 YFSETQ. The CDR3 DNA reads TGCGCCAGCAGACCTCGCCCGGGACTAGCGGAGGGCGTTGAGCAGTTCTTC. Translated, it gives CASRPRPGLAEGVEQFF.

The J gene is TRBJ1-2, the V gene TRBV6-1, with D perhaps TRBD1 (6 bases). V was clipped by 6 bases and J by 0 bases, with 14 bases between them. In germline, CDR1 is MNHNS, CDR2 SASEGT. This CDR3 is built from 15 residues. CDR3 DNA: TGTGCCAGCAGCGACGCCTGGACAGCTAACTATGGCTACACCTTC. Translation: CASSDAWTANYGYTF.

The rearrangement links TRBV4-1 to TRBJ2-1, with 7 bases lining up with TRBD1. V dropped 4 bases and J dropped 8; count of bases not matched to a gene: 5. In germline, CDR1 is MGHRA, CDR2 YSYEKL. The CDR3 covers 13 residues. The CDR3 loop is CASSLNRGYEQFF. DNA for the CDR3: TGCGCCAGCAGCCTGAACAGGGGATATGAGCAGTTCTTC.

This clone was observed once. The chain couples TRBV6-5 to TRBJ1-1, with D perhaps matching TRBD1 (5 bases). The V gene lost 6 bases and the J gene lost 4 bases, with 9 bases spanning the gap. The germline gives CDR1 MNHEY, CDR2 SVGAGI. The CDR3 contains 12 residues. The CDR3 is CASSRQSTEAFF. The CDR3 region has the DNA TGTGCCAGCAGCAGACAGAGCACTGAAGCTTTCTTT.